These 16 T cell receptor beta chains came from one sample sequenced in a study of T cells in Graves' hyperthyroidism and ophthalmopathy. TCR beta CDR3 regions were amplified from RNA. HTBI primers were employed in a first-round RT-PCR of the TCR CDR3. TCRdb itself ran the multiplex PCR reads through MiXCR, one entry per CDR3 protein. Here the sample spans hundreds of thousands of distinct CDR3 sequences, roughly 14% being singletons. Sequencing was performed on blood. Receptor source: a man aged 18 to 35 with Graves' ophthalmopathy.

V and J are TRBV20-1 and TRBJ2-5; 11 bases are a match to TRBD2. The CDR3 runs to 19 residues. Germline V gives CDR1 DFQATT, CDR2 SNEGSKA (reference sequence). Trimming cost V 6 bases and J 5 bases; bases outside gene matches: 23. CDR3 bases: TGCAGTGCGCGAGAGTACGGGGCTAGCGGGAGGAGGTGGCGGGAGACCCAGTACTTC. This translates into CSAREYGASGRRWRETQYF.

The sample holds many counts of this clonotype. The rearrangement uses TRBV7-2 and TRBJ1-1, with no clear D. Trimming shortened V by 0 bases and J by 3 bases, and 8 bases separated the two germline ends. Germline assignment: CDR1 SGHTA and CDR2 FQGNSA. The CDR3 sequence is 14 residues long. The chain's CDR3 is CASSLAVEYTEAFF. DNA of the CDR3: TGTGCCAGCAGCTTAGCGGTCGAGTACACTGAAGCTTTCTTT.

Regarding this clonotype: This could be a read error, since a much larger clone is one nucleotide away. The gene calls are TRBV20-1 and TRBJ2-6; D gene uncertain. Deletions cut 3 bases from V and 3 bases from J, with 15 bases between. This CDR3 is built from 16 residues. CDR1 and CDR2 from the germline V gene are DFQATT and SNEGSKA (reference sequence). CDR3 nucleotide sequence: TGCAGTGCTAGGTGGTGGCCCGCCGGTGGGGCCAACGTCCTGACTTTC. Translating gives CSARWWPAGGANVLTF.

The rearrangement uses TRBV9 and TRBJ1-1, with a tentative D call TRBD1 (5 bases). Looked up from germline, CDR1 is SGDLS and CDR2 is YYNGEE. CDR3 size: 15 residues. V lost 5 bases and J lost 0, with 14 bases in between. The CDR3, as DNA: TGTGCCAGCAGTAGGTGGGGGAAAATGAACACTGAAGCTTTCTTT. Translated: CASSRWGKMNTEAFF.

There are many counts of this clonotype. The chain recombines TRBV3-1 with TRBJ1-1; 8 bases fit TRBD1. V shed 3 bases and J 5 bases; nucleotides not matched to a gene: 14. The CDR3 length is 17 residues. Germline V CDR1 and CDR2: LGHDT, YNNKEL (reference sequence). CDR3 sequence (DNA): TGTGCCAGCAGCCAGATAGGACAGGGTCGTGGGTTGACTGAAGCTTTCTTT. This encodes CASSQIGQGRGLTEAFF. Variable domain in full (rest from reference TRBV3-1 and TRBJ1-1): DTAVSQTPKYLVTQMGNDKSIKCEQNLGHDTMYWYKQDSKKFLKIMFSYNNKELIINETVPNRFSPKSPDKAHLNLHINSLELGDSAVYFCASSQIGQGRGLTEAFFGQGTRLTVV.

This clonotype appeared a few times. The chain combines TRBV5-6 with TRBJ2-1, with 7 positions matching TRBD2. J lost 0 bases, V lost 3 bases, and 9 bases had no gene match. The CDR3 spans 17 residues. Germline V lookup: CDR1 SGHDT, CDR2 YYEEEE. CDR3 nucleotides: TGTGCCAGCAGCTACATAGCGGGCTTCACCTCCTACAATGAGCAGTTCTTC. Residues: CASSYIAGFTSYNEQFF.

This clonotype was seen many times. The junction differs from germline at one of its ends, possibly a read error. The chain uses TRBV5-1 and TRBJ2-3; 8 bases line up with TRBD1. The germline V gene has CDR1 SGHRS and CDR2 YFSETQ. The length of the CDR3 is 17 residues. The CDR3 spells CASSSRQGTASTGTQYF. CDR3 bases: TGCGCCAGCAGCTCCCGACAGGGGACAGCTAGCACAGGTACGCAGTATTTT.

This clonotype was seen many times. V gene TRBV5-1 combines with J gene TRBJ2-3; no clear D. The V gene lost 0 bases and the J gene lost 0 bases, with 14 bases spanning the gap. Germline-derived CDR1 and CDR2 are SGHRS and YFSETQ. The CDR3 is 17 amino acids. The CDR3 protein is CASSLEASAFSTDTQYF. In DNA, the CDR3 is TGCGCCAGCAGCTTGGAGGCTAGTGCCTTTAGCACAGATACGCAGTATTTT.

A note on this clonotype: At one end, the junction sequence differs from germline, possibly due to a read error. The chain uses TRBV20-1 and TRBJ2-2, with 13 bases aligning to TRBD2. CDR1 DFQATT and CDR2 SNEGSKA come from the germline V gene (reference sequence). There are 16 residues in the CDR3. CDR3: CSAGPGLAGYTGELVF. CDR3 DNA sequence: TGCAGTGCGGGGCCGGGACTAGCGGGATACACCGGGGAGCTGGTTTTT.

This clonotype was seen repeatedly, ten times or more. V is TRBV6-1 and J is TRBJ2-4; 8 bases are shared with TRBD1. J was trimmed by 9 bases and V by 2 bases; bases with no gene match: 0. The CDR3 has 12 amino acids. Germline CDR1 is MNHNS and CDR2 is SASEGT. The CDR3 region is CASSEQGAIQYF. For the CDR3, the DNA is TGTGCCAGCAGTGAACAGGGGGCCATTCAGTACTTC.

This clonotype was counted at least ten times. This chain links TRBV5-1 with TRBJ2-1, with 10 nucleotides matching TRBD2. V dropped 0 bases and J dropped 7; count of bases not matched to a gene: 16. From germline, CDR1 is SGHRS and CDR2 YFSETQ. This CDR3 is built from 19 residues. The CDR3 bases are TGCGCCAGCAGCTTGGCCTGGTTGACGAGCGGGAGGGCCTCAAATGAGCAGTTCTTC. This gives the protein CASSLAWLTSGRASNEQFF.

This clonotype was seen many times. The chain's CDR3 is CASSRRSSGTNTGELFF. CDR3 nucleotides: TGTGCCAGCTCGAGACGGTCGAGCGGGACGAACACCGGGGAGCTGTTTTTT. The chain uses TRBV2 and TRBJ2-2, with 7 bases that match TRBD2. This CDR3 has 17 residues. Per germline, CDR1 SNHLY and CDR2 FYNNEI. With V trimmed by 8 bases and J by 0 bases, 12 bases remained unmatched.

V and J are TRBV27 and TRBJ2-7, with TRBD1 matching 12 bases. V lost 2 bases, J lost 8 bases, and 4 bases stayed unmatched. The CDR3 sequence is 14 residues long. The V gene's germline CDR1 is MNHEY and CDR2 SMNVEV (reference sequence). Here the CDR3 DNA reads TGTGCCAGCAGTTTAGGGACAGGGGGCAATCAGCAGTACTTC. Encoded protein: CASSLGTGGNQQYF.

This clonotype was recorded many times. V is TRBV2 and J is TRBJ2-5; 7 bases line up with TRBD2. The germline CDR1 and CDR2 sequences are SNHLY and FYNNEI. J was trimmed by 2 bases and V by 4 bases; bases with no gene match: 7. The CDR3 is 15 residues long. The CDR3 is CASSAERGPQETQYF. CDR3 DNA sequence: TGTGCCAGCAGTGCGGAGCGGGGACCTCAAGAGACCCAGTACTTC.

This clonotype was recorded at least ten times. The chain recombines TRBV6-1 with TRBJ1-1; D is possibly TRBD1 (6 bases). Germline-derived CDR1 and CDR2 are MNHNS and SASEGT. V lost 3 bases, J lost 3 bases, and 17 bases lay in between. The CDR3 sequence is 16 residues long. In DNA, the CDR3 is TGTGCCAGCAGTGAGCCCATCAGGGGTGCAGACACTGAAGCTTTCTTT. Amino acids: CASSEPIRGADTEAFF.

The chain couples TRBV5-1 to TRBJ2-2; D might be TRBD1 (6 bases). CDR1 SGHRS and CDR2 YFSETQ come from the germline V gene. Deletions cut 4 bases from V and 3 bases from J, with 13 bases between. CDR3 length equals 15 residues. The CDR3 spells CASSVKGVHTGELFF. For the CDR3, the DNA is TGCGCCAGCAGCGTGAAGGGGGTTCACACCGGGGAGCTGTTTTTT.